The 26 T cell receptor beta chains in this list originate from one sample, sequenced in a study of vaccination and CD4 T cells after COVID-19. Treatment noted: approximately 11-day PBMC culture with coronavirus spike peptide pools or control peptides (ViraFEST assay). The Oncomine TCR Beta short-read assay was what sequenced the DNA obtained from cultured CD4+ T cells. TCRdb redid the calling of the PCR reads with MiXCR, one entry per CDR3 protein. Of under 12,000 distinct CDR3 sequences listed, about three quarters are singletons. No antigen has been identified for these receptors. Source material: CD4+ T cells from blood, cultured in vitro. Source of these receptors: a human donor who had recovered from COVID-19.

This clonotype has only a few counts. CDR3 region: CASSLAPGPDYGYTF. The CDR3 coding sequence is TGTGCCAGCAGCTTAGCGCCGGGGCCGGACTATGGCTACACCTTC. V usage is TRBV7-2 and J usage is TRBJ1-2; tentatively, D is TRBD1 (5 bases). There are 15 residues in the CDR3. CDR1 is SGHTA and CDR2 is FQGNSA in the germline V gene. Trimming took 0 bases from V and 3 from J, leaving 11 bases between them. Filled out from reference TRBV7-2 and TRBJ1-2, the complete variable domain reads GAGVSQSPSNKVTEKGKDVELRCDPISGHTALYWYRQSLGQGLEFLIYFQGNSAPDKSGLPSDRFSAERTGGSVSTLTIQRTQQEDSAVYLCASSLAPGPDYGYTFGSGTRLTVV.

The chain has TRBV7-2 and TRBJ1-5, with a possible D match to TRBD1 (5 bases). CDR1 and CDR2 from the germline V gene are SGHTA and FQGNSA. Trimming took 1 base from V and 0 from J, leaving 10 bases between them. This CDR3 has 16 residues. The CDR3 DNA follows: TGTGCCAGCAGCTTAGGGGAGGGGATTAGCAATCAGCCCCAGCATTTT. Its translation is CASSLGEGISNQPQHF.

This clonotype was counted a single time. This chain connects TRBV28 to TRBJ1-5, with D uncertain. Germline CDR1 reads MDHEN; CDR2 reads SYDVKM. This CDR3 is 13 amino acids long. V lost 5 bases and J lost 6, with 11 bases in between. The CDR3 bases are TGTGCCAGCAGTCTACAAATCACTCAGCCCCAGCATTTT. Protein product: CASSLQITQPQHF.

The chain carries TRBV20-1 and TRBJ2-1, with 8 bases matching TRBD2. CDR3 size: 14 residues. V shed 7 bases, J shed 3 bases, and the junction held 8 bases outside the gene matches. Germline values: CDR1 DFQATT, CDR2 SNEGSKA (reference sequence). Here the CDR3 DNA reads TGCAGTGTAAGCGGGAGACCCAACTACAATGAGCAGTTCTTC. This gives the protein CSVSGRPNYNEQFF.

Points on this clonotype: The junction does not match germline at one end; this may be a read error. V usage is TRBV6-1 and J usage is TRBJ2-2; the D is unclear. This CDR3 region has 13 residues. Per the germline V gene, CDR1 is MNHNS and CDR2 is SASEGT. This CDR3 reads CVSSTGPVGELFF. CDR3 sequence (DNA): TGTGTCAGCAGCACCGGGCCCGTTGGGGAGCTGTTTTTT.

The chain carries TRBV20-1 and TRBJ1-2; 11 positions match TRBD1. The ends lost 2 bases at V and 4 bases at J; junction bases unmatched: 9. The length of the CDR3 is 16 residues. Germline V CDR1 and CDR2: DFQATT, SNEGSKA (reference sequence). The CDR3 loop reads CSARPFSGTGGYGYTF. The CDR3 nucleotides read TGCAGTGCTAGACCTTTCTCCGGGACAGGGGGCTATGGCTACACCTTC.

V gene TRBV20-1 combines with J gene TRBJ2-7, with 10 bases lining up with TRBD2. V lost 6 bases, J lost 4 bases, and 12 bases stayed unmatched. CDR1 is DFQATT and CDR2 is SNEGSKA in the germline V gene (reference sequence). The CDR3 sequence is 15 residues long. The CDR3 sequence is CSAPTIAGGSYEQYF. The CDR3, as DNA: TGCAGTGCACCGACGATAGCGGGAGGAAGTTACGAGCAGTACTTC.

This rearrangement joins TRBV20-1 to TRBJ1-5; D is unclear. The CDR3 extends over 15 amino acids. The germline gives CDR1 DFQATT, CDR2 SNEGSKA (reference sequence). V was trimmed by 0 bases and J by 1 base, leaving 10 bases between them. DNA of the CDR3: TGCAGTGCTAGAGAACGGAGGACCAGCAATCAGCCCCAGCATTTT. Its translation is CSARERRTSNQPQHF.

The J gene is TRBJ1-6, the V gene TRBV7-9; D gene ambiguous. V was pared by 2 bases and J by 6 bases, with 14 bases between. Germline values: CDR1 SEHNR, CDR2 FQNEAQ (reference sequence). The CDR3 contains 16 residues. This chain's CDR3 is CASSLRGAGSNSPLHF. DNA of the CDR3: TGTGCCAGCAGCTTAAGAGGCGCAGGAAGTAATTCACCCCTCCACTTT.

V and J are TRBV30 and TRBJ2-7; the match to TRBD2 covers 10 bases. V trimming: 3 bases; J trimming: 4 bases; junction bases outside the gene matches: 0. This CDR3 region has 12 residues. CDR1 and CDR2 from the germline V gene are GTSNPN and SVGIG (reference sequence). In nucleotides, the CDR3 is TGTGCCTGGAGAGCGGGAGGGTACGAGCAGTACTTC. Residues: CAWRAGGYEQYF.

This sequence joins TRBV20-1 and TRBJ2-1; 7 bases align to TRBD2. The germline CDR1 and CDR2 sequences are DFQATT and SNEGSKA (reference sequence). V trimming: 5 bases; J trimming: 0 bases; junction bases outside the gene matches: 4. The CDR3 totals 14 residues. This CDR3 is CSAARGSSYNEQFF. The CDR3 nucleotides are TGCAGTGCTGCCCGCGGGAGCTCCTACAATGAGCAGTTCTTC.

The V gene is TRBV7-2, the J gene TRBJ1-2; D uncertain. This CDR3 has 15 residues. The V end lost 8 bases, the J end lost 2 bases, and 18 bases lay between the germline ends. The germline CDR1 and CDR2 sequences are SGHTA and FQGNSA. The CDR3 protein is CASSGRGEDNYGYTF. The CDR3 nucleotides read TGTGCCAGCTCCGGCCGAGGAGAGGACAACTATGGCTACACCTTC.

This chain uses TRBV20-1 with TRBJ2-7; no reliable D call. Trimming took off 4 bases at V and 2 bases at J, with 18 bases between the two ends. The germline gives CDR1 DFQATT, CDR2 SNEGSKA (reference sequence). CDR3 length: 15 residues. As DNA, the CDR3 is TGCAGTGCTATTGACGCGAAACTTCCAACCTACGAGCAGTACTTC. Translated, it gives CSAIDAKLPTYEQYF.

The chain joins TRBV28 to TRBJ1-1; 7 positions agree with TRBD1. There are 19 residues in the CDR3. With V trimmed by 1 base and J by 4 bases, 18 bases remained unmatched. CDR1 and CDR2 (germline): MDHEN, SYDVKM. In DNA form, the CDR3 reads TGTGCCAGCAGTTTATCGCGACCTTTGGGAGGGACAGCGGGCACTGAAGCTTTCTTT. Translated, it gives CASSLSRPLGGTAGTEAFF.

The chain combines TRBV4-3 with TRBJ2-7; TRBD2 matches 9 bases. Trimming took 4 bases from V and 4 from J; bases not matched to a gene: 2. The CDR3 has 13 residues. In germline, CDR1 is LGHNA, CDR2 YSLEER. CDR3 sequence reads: CASSLTSGYEQYF. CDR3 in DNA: TGCGCCAGCAGCCTGACTAGCGGTTACGAGCAGTACTTC.

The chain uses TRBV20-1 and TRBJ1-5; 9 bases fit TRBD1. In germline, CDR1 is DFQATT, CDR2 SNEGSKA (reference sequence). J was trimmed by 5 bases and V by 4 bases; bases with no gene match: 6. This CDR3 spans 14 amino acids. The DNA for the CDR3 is TGCAGTGCTACTCGGACAGGGGACTATCAGCCCCAGCATTTT. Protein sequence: CSATRTGDYQPQHF.

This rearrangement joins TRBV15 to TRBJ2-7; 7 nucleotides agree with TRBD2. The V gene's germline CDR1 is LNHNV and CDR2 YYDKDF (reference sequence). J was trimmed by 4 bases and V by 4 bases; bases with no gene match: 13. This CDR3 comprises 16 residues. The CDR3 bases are TGTGCCACCAGCACCCGACGGGGAGGGATTGGGTACGAGCAGTACTTC. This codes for CATSTRRGGIGYEQYF.

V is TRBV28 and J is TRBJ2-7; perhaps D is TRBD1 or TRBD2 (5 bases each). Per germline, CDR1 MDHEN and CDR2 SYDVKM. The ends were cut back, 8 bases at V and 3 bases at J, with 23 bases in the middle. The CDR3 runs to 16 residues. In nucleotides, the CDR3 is TGTGCCAGCTCCTCCCAGCAGGGACGGCACCTCTACGAGCAGTACTTC. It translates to CASSSQQGRHLYEQYF.

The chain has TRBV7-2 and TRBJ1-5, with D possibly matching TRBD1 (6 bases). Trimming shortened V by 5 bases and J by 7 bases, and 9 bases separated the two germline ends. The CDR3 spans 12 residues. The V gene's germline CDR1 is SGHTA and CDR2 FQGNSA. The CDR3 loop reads CASSPRGQPQHF. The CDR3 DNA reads TGTGCCAGCAGCCCGAGGGGGCAGCCCCAGCATTTT.

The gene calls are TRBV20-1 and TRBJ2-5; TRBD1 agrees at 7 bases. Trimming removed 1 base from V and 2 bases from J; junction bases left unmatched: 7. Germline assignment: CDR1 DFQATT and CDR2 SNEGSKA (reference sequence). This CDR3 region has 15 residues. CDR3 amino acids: CSARASGTAQETQYF. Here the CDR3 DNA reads TGCAGTGCTAGAGCATCCGGGACAGCTCAAGAGACCCAGTACTTC.

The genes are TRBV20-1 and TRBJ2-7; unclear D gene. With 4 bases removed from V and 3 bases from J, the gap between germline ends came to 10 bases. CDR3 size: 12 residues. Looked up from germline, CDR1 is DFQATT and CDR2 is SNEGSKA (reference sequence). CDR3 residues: CSAIGLNYEQYF. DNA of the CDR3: TGCAGTGCTATAGGGCTAAACTACGAGCAGTACTTC.

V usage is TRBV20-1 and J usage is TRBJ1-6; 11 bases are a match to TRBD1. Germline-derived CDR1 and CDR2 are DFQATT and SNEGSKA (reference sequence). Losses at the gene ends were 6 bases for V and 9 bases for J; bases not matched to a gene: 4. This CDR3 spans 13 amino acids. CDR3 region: CSARDRGASPLHF. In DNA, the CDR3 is TGCAGTGCGAGGGACAGGGGGGCTTCACCCCTCCACTTT.

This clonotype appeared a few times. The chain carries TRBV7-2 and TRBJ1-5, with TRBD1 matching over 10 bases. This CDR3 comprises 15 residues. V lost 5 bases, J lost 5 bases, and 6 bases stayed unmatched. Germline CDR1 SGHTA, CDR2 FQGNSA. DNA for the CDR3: TGTGCCAGCAGCGGGGACAGGGGTAGAGATCAGCCCCAGCATTTT. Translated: CASSGDRGRDQPQHF.

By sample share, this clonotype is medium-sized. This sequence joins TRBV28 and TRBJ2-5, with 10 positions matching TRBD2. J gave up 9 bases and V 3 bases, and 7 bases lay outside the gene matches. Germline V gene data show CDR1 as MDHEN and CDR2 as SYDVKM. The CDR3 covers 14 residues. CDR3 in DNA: TGTGCCAGCAGTTTGAAGCTAGCGGGAGTACCCCAGTACTTC. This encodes CASSLKLAGVPQYF.

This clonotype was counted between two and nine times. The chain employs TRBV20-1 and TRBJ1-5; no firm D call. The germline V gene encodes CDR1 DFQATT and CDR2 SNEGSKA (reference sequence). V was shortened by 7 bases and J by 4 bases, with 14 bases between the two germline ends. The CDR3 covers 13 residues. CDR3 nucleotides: TGCAGTGTGAGGGCAGACTATAATCAGCCCCAGCATTTT. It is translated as CSVRADYNQPQHF.

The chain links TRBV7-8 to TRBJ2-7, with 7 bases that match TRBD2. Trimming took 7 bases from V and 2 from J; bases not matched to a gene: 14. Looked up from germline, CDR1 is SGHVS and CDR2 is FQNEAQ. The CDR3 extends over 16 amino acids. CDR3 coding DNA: TGTGCCAGCAACGAGGTTGGCGGGAGACCCCCCTACGAGCAGTACTTC. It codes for CASNEVGGRPPYEQYF.